The entry that follows covers one TCR beta chain sequence. The antigen is unknown. The sample belongs to a study of T cell responses to AZD1222 COVID-19 vaccine. Study at large: Some second doses came at about 4 weeks and others at about 12 weeks; these were pooled.

V lost 4 bases and J lost 7, with 15 bases in between. The CDR3 runs to 14 residues. Germline lookup yields CDR1 SGHNT and CDR2 YYREEE (reference sequence). Overall study findings and caveats: The breadth and depth of Spike-specific TCRs increased once two AZD1222 doses had been given.

Profiled with immunoSEQ multiplex PCR; TCRdb holds only in-frame clones, not every one. The table has some 150,000 clones, 80% to 95% seen once. The specimen comprised peripheral blood, sampled on day 0 of AZD1222 vaccination. This TCR came from an adult in good health. The rearrangement links TRBV5-4 to TRBJ2-1; D assignment may be TRBD1 or TRBD2 (5 bases each). CDR3 DNA sequence: TGTGCCAGCAGCCCCTCGGGACCGTTTAATGAGCAGTTCTTC. Its translation is CASSPSGPFNEQFF. Full variable domain (outside the CDR3, taken from reference TRBV5-4 and TRBJ2-1): ETGVTQSPTHLIKTRGQQVTLRCSSQSGHNTVSWYQQALGQGPQFIFQYYREEENGRGNFPPRFSGLQFPNYSSELNVNALELDDSALYLCASSPSGPFNEQFFGPGTRLTVL.